This TCR beta chain was found in a study of T cell responses to AZD1222 COVID-19 vaccine. With respect to this clone: Its antigen is not identified.

TCRdb's copy holds only in-frame clones and misses some; the assay was immunoSEQ multiplex PCR. The sample has 66,000 or so clones, roughly 90% seen once. This CDR3 has 14 residues. The germline CDR1 and CDR2 sequences are SGHNT and YENEEA. V dropped 5 bases and J dropped 5 bases, with 15 bases sitting between them. Overall study findings and caveats: Baseline serology detected seropositivity in only 5 to 7 AZD1222 recipients. Most donors were white British and more were female, and clonal diversity was possibly underestimated. None of the repertoires were sampled until the peak T cell response had passed. The span of vaccine-associated CD4 TCRs extended across spike, with dominance at 160-218 and 743-854.

Here the sequenced sample was peripheral blood, taken on day 0 of AZD1222 vaccination. This sequence joins TRBV11-3 and TRBJ1-1; TRBD1 is a possible D gene (6 bases). This clonotype was sampled from an adult in good health. The DNA of the CDR3 is TGTGCCAGCAGCCCCGGAGGGGGTAGGACTGAAGCTTTCTTT. Translating it yields CASSPGGGRTEAFF.